This TCR beta chain was observed in a study of cytomegalovirus exposure and HLA in healthy donors. Assay used: immunoSEQ multiplex PCR; TCRdb lists only in-frame clones, some missing. The sample carries tens of thousands of clones, over 90% recorded once. This CDR3 has 11 residues. The germline gives CDR1 ENHRY, CDR2 SYGVKD. V dropped 6 bases and J dropped 6; count of bases not matched to a gene: 1. The sample consisted of PBMCs. The receptor was isolated from a woman aged 18 to 35 in good health and CMV-seronegative. V usage is TRBV10-3 and J usage is TRBJ2-7; the match to TRBD1 covers 8 bases. CDR3: CAISRGREQYF. CDR3 nucleotide sequence: TGTGCCATCAGCAGGGGGCGCGAGCAGTACTTC.